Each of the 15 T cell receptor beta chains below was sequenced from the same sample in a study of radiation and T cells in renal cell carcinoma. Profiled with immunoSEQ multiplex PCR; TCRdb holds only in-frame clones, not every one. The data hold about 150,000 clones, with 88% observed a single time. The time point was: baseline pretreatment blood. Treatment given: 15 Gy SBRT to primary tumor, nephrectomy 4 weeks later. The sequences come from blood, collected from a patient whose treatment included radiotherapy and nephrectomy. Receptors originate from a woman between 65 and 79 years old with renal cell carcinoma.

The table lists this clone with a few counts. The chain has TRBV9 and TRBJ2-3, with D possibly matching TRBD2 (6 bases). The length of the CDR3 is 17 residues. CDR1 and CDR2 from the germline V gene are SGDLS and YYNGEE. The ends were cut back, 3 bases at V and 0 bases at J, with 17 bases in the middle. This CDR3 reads CASSAPLRGPSTDTQYF. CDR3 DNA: TGTGCCAGCAGCGCCCCCTTGCGGGGACCTAGCACAGATACGCAGTATTTT.

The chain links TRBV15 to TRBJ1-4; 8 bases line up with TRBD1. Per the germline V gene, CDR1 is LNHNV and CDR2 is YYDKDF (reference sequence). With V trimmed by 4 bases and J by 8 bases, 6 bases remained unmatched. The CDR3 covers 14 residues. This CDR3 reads CATSTRTGNEKLFF. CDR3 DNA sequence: TGTGCCACCAGCACTCGGACAGGGAACGAAAAACTGTTTTTT.

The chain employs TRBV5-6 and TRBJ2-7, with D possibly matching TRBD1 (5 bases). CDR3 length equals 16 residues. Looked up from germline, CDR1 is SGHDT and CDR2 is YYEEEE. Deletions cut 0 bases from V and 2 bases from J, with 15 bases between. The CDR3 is CASSLAGQAKAYEQYF. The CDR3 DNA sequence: TGTGCCAGCAGCTTGGCAGGGCAGGCCAAAGCCTACGAGCAGTACTTC.

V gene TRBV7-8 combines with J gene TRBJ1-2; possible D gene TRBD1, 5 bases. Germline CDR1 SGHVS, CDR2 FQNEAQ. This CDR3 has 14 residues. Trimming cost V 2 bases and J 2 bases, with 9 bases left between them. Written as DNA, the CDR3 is TGTGCCAGCAGCTTAAGACAGAAAAACTATGGCTACACCTTC. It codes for CASSLRQKNYGYTF.

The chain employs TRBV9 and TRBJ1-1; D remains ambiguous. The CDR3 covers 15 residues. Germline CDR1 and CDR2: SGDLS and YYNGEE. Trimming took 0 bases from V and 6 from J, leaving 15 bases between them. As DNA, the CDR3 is TGTGCCAGCAGCGTAGATCTCGGGCGTGAGGCTGAAGCTTTCTTT. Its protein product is CASSVDLGREAEAFF.

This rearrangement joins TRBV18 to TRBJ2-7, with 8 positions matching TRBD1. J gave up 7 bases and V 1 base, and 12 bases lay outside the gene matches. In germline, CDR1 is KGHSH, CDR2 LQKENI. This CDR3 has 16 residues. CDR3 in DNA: TGTGCCAGCTCACCACGGGCCGGACAGGGTGCTGGTGAGCAGTACTTC. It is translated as CASSPRAGQGAGEQYF.

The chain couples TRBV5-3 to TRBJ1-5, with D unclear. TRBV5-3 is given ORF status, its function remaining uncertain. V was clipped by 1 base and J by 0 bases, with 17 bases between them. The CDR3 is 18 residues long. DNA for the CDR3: TGTGCCAGAAGCTTGATAACTTATCCCCTTTATAGCAATCAGCCCCAGCATTTT. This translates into CARSLITYPLYSNQPQHF.

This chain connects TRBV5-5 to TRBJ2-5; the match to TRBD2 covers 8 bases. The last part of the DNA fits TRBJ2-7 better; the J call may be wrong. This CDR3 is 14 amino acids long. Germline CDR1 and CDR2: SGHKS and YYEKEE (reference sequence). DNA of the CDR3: TGTGCCAGCAGCTTTGAGCGGGGGAACGGCGAGCAGTACTTC. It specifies CASSFERGNGEQYF.

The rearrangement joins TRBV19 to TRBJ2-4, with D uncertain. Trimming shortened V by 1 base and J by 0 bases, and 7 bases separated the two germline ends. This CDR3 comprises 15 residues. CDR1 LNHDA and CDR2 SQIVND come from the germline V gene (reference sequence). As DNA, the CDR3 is TGTGCCAGTAGTATAGCGGATCTAGCCAAAAACATTCAGTACTTC. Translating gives CASSIADLAKNIQYF.

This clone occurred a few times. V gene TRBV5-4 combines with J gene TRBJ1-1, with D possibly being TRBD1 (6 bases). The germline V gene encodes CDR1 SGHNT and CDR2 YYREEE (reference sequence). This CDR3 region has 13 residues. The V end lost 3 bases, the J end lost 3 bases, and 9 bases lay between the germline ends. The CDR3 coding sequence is TGTGCCAGCAGCTCGACAGGATACACTGAAGCTTTCTTT. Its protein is CASSSTGYTEAFF.

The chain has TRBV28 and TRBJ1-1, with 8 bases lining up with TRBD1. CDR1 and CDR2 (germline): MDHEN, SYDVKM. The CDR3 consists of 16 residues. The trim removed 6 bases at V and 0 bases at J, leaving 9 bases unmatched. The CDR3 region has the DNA TGTGCCAGCAGGTTTGACAGGGGTCTAATGAACACTGAAGCTTTCTTT. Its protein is CASRFDRGLMNTEAFF.

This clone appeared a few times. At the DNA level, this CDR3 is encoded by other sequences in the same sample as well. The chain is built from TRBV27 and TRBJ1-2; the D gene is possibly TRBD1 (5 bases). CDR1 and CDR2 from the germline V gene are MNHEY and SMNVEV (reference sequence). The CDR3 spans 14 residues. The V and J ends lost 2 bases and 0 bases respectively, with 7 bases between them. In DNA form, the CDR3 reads TGTGCCAGCAGTTTAGGGGGAGCTAACTATGGCTACACCTTC. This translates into CASSLGGANYGYTF.

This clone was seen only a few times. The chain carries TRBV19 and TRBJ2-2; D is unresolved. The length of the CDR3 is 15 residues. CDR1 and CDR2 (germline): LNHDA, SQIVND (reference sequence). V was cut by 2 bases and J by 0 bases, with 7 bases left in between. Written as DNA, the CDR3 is TGTGCCAGTAGTATATCTGTCGCGAACACCGGGGAGCTGTTTTTT. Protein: CASSISVANTGELFF.

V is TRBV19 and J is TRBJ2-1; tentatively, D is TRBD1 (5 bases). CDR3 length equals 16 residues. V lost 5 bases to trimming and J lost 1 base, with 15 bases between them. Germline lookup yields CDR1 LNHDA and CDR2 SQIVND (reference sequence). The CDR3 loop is CASSPLRAVSYNEQFF. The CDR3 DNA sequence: TGTGCCAGTAGTCCCCTCAGGGCGGTTTCCTACAATGAGCAGTTCTTC.

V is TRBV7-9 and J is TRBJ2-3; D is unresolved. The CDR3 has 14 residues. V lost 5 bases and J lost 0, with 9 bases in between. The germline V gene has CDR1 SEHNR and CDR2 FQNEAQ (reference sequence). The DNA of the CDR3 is TGTGCCAGCAGCCTCTCTATCAGCACAGATACGCAGTATTTT. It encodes CASSLSISTDTQYF.